The source of this T cell receptor beta chain is a study of blood T cell repertoires in COVID-19. Across the study: Sample material is recorded as cDNA or gDNA derived from T cells, B-cell-depleted T cells, or PBMCs.

Losses at the gene ends were 3 bases for V and 0 bases for J; bases not matched to a gene: 7. There are 17 residues in the CDR3. The germline gives CDR1 ENHRY, CDR2 SYGVKD. The study drew participants aged about 18 to 95 years from around 24 US areas. The method was immunoSEQ multiplex PCR; TCRdb's version includes in-frame clones alone and lacks a portion of them. The data contain fewer than 500,000 clones, about 89% of them seen just once; the ten biggest clones take up 1.3%. The sequence derives from a man younger than 45 who had recovered from COVID-19. The chain is built from TRBV10-3 and TRBJ2-1; TRBD2 matches at 8 bases. The sequenced sample was PBMCs or T cells enriched from blood (not recorded which). In DNA form, the CDR3 reads TGTGCCATCAGTGATCATAGCGGGGCGAGCTCCTACAATGAGCAGTTCTTC. Protein: CAISDHSGASSYNEQFF.